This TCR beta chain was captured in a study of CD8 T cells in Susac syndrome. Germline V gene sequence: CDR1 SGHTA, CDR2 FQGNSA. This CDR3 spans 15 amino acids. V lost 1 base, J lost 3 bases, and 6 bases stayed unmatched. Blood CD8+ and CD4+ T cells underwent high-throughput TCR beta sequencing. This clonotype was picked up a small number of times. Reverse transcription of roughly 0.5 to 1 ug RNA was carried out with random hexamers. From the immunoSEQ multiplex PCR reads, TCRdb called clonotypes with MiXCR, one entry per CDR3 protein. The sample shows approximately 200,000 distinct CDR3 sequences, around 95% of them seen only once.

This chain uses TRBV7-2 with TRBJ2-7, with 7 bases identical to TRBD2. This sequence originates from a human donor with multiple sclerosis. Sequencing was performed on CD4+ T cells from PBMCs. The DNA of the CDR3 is TGTGCCAGCAGCTTAGTCGGGGGGTTGGGCTACGAGCAGTACTTC. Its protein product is CASSLVGGLGYEQYF.